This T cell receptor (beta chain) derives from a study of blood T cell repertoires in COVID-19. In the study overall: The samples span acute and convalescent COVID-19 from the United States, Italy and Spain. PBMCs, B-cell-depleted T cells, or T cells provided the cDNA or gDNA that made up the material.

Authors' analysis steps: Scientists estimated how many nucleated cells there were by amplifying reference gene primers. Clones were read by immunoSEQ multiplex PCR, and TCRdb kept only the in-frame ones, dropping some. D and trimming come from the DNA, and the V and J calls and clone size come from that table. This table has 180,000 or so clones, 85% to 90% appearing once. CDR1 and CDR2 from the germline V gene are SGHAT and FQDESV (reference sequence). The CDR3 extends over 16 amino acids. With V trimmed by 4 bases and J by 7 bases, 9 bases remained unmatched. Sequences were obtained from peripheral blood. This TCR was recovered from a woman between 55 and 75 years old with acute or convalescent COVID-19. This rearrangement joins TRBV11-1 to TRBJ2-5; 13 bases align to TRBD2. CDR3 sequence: CASSSLAGGPSGTQYF. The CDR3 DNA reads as TGTGCCAGCAGCTCACTAGCGGGAGGGCCCTCGGGGACCCAGTACTTC. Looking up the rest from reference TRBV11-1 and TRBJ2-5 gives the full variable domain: EAEVAQSPRYKITEKSQAVAFWCDPISGHATLYWYRQILGQGPELLVQFQDESVVDDSQLPKDRFSAERLKGVDSTLKIQPAELGDSAMYLCASSSLAGGPSGTQYFGPGTRLLVL.